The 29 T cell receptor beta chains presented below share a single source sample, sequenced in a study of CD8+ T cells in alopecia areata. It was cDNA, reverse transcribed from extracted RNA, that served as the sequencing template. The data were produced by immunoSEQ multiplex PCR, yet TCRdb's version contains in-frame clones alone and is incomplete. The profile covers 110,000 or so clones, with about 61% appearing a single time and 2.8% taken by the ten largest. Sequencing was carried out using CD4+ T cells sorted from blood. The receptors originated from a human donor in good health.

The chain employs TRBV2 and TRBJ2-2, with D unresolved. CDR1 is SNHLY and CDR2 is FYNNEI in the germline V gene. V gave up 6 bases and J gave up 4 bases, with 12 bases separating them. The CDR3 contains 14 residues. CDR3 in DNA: TGTGCCAGCAGCCTAACAGAATTCACCGGGGAGCTGTTTTTT. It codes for CASSLTEFTGELFF.

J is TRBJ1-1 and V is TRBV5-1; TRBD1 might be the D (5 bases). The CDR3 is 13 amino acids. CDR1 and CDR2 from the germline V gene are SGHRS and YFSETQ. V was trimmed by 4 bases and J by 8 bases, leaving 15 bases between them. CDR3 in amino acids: CASSPGAGFEAFF. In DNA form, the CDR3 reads TGCGCCAGCAGCCCCGGGGCGGGATTCGAAGCTTTCTTT.

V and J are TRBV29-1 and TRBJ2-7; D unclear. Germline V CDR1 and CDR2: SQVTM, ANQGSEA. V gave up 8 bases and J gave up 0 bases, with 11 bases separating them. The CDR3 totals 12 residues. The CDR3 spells CSIGRNSYEQYF. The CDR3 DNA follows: TGCAGCATAGGACGGAACTCCTACGAGCAGTACTTC.

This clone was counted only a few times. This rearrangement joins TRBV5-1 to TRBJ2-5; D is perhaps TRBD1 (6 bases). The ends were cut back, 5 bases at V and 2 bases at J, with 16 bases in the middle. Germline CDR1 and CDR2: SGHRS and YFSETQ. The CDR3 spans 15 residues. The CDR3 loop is CASSSRPGVQETQYF. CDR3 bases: TGCGCCAGCAGTTCTAGGCCAGGGGTACAAGAGACCCAGTACTTC.

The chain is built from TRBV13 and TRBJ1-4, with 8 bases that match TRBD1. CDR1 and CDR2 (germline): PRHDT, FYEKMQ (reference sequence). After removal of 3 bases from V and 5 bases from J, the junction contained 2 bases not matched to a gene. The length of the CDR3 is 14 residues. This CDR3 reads CASSFRTGNEKLFF. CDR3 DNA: TGTGCCAGCAGCTTCCGGACAGGGAATGAAAAACTGTTTTTT.

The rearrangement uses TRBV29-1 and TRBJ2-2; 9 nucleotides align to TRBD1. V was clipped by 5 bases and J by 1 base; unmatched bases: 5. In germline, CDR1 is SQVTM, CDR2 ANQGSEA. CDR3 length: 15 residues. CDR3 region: CSVYRGRKNTGELFF. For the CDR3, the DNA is TGCAGCGTTTACAGGGGGCGTAAGAACACCGGGGAGCTGTTTTTT.

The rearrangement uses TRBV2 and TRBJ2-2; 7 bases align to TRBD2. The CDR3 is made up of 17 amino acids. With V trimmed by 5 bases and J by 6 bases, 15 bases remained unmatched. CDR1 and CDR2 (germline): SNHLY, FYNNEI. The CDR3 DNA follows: TGTGCCAGCAGTCCCTCTTGGGAGGGGTGGCGGTCCGGGGAGCTGTTTTTT. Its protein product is CASSPSWEGWRSGELFF.

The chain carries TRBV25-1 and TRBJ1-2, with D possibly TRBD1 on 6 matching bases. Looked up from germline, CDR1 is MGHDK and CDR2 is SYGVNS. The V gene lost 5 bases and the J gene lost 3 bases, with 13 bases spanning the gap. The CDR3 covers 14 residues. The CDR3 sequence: CASSQVYRDYGYTF. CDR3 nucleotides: TGTGCCAGCAGTCAGGTTTACAGGGACTATGGCTACACCTTC.

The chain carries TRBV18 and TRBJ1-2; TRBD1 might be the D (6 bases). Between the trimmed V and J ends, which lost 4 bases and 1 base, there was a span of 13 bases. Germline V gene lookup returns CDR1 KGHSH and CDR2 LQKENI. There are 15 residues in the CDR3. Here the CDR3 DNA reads TGTGCCAGCTCACTATTACAGGGAGTTAACTATGGCTACACCTTC. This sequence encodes CASSLLQGVNYGYTF.

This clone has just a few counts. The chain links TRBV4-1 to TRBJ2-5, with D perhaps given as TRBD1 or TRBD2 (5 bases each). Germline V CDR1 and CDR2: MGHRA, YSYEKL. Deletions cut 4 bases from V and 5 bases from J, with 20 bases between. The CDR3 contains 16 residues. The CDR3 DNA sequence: TGCGCCAGCAGCCGGGGCTCATCCGGAGGCTTGGAGACCCAGTACTTC. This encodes CASSRGSSGGLETQYF.

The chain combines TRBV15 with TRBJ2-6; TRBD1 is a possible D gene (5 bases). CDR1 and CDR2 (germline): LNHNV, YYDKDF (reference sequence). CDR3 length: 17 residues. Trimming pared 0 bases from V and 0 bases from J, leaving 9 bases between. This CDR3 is CATSRDTTASGANVLTF. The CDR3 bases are TGTGCCACCAGCAGAGATACGACAGCCTCTGGGGCCAACGTCCTGACTTTC. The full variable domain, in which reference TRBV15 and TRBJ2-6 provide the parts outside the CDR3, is DAMVIQNPRYQVTQFGKPVTLSCSQTLNHNVMYWYQQKSSQAPKLLFHYYDKDFNNEADTPDNFQSRRPNTSFCFLDIRSPGLGDTAMYLCATSRDTTASGANVLTFGAGSRLTVL.

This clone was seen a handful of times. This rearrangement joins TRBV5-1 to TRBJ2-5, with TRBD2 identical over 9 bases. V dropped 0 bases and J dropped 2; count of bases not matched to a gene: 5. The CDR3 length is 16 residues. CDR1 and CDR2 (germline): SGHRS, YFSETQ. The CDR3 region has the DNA TGCGCCAGCAGCTTGGATGCGGGGGGGAAACAAGAGACCCAGTACTTC. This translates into CASSLDAGGKQETQYF.

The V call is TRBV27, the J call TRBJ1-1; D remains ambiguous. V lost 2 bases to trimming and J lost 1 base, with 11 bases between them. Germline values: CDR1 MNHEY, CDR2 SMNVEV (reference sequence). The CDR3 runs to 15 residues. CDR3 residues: CASSLEARGNTEAFF. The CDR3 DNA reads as TGTGCCAGCAGTTTAGAGGCGAGAGGGAACACTGAAGCTTTCTTT.

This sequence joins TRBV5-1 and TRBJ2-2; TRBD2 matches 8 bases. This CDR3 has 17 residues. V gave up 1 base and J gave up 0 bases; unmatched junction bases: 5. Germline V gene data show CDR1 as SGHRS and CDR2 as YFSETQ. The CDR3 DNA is TGCGCCAGCAGCTTGCGGACTAGCATTACGAACACCGGGGAGCTGTTTTTT. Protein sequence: CASSLRTSITNTGELFF. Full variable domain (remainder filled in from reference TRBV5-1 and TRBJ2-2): KAGVTQTPRYLIKTRGQQVTLSCSPISGHRSVSWYQQTPGQGLQFLFEYFSETQRNKGNFPGRFSGRQFSNSRSEMNVSTLELGDSALYLCASSLRTSITNTGELFFGEGSRLTVL.

The CDR3 protein is CASSSRGPGQQSTDEQFF. CDR3 coding DNA: TGCGCCAGCAGCAGCAGAGGACCAGGACAGCAATCGACAGATGAGCAGTTCTTC. The rearrangement joins TRBV5-1 to TRBJ2-1; a possible D gene is TRBD1 (6 bases). CDR3 length: 18 amino acids. Trimming shortened V by 4 bases and J by 8 bases, and 28 bases separated the two germline ends. Looked up from germline, CDR1 is SGHRS and CDR2 is YFSETQ. Full variable domain (remainder filled in from reference TRBV5-1 and TRBJ2-1): KAGVTQTPRYLIKTRGQQVTLSCSPISGHRSVSWYQQTPGQGLQFLFEYFSETQRNKGNFPGRFSGRQFSNSRSEMNVSTLELGDSALYLCASSSRGPGQQSTDEQFFGPGTRLTVL.

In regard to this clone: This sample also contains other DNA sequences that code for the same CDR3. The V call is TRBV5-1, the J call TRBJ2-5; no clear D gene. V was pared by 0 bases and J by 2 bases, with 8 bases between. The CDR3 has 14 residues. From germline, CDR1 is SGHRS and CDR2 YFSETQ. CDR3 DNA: TGCGCCAGCAGCTTGGCCGGCAGGCAAGAGACCCAGTACTTC. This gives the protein CASSLAGRQETQYF. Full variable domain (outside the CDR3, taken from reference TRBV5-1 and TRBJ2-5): KAGVTQTPRYLIKTRGQQVTLSCSPISGHRSVSWYQQTPGQGLQFLFEYFSETQRNKGNFPGRFSGRQFSNSRSEMNVSTLELGDSALYLCASSLAGRQETQYFGPGTRLLVL.

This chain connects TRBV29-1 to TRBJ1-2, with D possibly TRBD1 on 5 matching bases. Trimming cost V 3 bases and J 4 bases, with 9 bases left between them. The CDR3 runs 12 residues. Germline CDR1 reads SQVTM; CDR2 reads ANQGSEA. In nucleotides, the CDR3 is TGCAGCGTTGATCAAGGGACCTATGGCTACACCTTC. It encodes CSVDQGTYGYTF.

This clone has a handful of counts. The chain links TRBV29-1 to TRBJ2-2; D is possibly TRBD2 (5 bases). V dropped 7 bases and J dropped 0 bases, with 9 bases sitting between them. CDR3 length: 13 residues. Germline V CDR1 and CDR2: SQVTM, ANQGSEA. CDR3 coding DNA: TGCAGCGCACTAGGGCCGAACACCGGGGAGCTGTTTTTT. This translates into CSALGPNTGELFF.

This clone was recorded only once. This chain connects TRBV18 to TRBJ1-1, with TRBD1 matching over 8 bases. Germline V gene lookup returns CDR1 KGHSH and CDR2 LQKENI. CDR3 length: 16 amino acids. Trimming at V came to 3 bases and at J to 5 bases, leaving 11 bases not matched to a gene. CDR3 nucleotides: TGTGCCAGCTCACCCCGCTATGGACAGGGACAAACTGAAGCTTTCTTT. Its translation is CASSPRYGQGQTEAFF.

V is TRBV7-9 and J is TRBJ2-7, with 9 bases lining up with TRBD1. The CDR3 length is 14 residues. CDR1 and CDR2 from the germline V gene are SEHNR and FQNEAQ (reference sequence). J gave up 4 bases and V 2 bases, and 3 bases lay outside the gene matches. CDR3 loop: CASSLWDRAYEQYF. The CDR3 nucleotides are TGTGCCAGCAGCTTATGGGACAGGGCATACGAGCAGTACTTC.

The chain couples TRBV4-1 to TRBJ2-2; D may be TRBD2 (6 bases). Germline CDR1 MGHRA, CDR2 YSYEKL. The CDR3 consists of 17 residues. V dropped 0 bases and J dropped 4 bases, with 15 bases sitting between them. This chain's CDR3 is CASSQEMRGKSTGELFF. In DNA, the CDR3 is TGCGCCAGCAGCCAAGAAATGCGGGGTAAATCCACCGGGGAGCTGTTTTTT.

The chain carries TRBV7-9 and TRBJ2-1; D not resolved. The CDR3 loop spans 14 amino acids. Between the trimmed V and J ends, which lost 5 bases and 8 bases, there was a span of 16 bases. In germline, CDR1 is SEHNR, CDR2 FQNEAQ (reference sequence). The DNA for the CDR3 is TGTGCCAGCAGCCCCGATACCAAGGCCCATGAGCAGTTCTTC. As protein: CASSPDTKAHEQFF.

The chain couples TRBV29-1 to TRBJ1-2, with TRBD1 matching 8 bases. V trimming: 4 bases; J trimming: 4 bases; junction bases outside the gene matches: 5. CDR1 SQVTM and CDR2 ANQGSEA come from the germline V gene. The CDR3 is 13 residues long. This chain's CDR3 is CSVAGQGGYGYTF. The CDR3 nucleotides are TGCAGCGTTGCCGGACAGGGCGGCTATGGCTACACCTTC.

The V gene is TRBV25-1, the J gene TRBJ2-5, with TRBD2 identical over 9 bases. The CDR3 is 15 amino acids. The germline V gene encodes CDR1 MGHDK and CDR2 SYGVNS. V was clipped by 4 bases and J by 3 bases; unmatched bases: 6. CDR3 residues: CASSVGLAGKETQYF. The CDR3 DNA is TGTGCCAGCAGTGTTGGGCTAGCGGGGAAAGAGACCCAGTACTTC.

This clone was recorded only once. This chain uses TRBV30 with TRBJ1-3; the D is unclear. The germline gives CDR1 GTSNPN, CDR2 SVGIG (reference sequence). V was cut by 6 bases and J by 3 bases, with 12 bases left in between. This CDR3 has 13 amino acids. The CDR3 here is CACPGADGNTIYF. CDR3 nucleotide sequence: TGTGCCTGTCCCGGTGCAGATGGAAACACCATATATTTT. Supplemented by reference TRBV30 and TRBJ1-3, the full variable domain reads SQTIHQWPATLVQPVGSPLSLECTVEGTSNPNLYWYRQAAGRGLQLLFYSVGIGQISSEVPQNLSASRPQDRQFILSSKKLLLSDSGFYLCACPGADGNTIYFGEGSWLTVV.

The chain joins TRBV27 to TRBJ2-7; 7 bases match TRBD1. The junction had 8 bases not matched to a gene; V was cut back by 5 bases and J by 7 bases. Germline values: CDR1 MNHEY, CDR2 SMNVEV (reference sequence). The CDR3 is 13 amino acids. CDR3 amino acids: CASSRGTAREQYF. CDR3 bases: TGTGCCAGCAGTAGGGGGACAGCTCGGGAGCAGTACTTC.

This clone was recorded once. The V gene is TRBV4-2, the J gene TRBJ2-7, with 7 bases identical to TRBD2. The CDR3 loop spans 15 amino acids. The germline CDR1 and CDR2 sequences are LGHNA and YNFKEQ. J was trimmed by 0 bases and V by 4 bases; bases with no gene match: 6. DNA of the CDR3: TGTGCCAGCAGCCCTTTAGCGGGTGCCTCCTACGAGCAGTACTTC. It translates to CASSPLAGASYEQYF.

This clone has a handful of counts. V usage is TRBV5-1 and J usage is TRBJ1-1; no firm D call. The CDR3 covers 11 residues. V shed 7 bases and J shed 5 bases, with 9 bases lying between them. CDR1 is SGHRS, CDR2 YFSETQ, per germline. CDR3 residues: CASGSGTEAFF. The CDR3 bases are TGCGCCAGCGGCAGCGGTACTGAAGCTTTCTTT.

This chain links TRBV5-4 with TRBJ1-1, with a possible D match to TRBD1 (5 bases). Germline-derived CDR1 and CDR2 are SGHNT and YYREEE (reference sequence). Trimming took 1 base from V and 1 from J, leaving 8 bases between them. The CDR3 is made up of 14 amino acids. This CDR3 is CASSLQGGNTEAFF. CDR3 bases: TGTGCCAGCAGCTTGCAGGGTGGGAACACTGAAGCTTTCTTT.